Listed below are T cell receptor beta chains from one sample, sequenced in a study of shared clonotypes between healthy human individuals. TCRdb's copy holds only in-frame clones and misses some; the assay was immunoSEQ multiplex PCR. The repertoire holds more than 550,000 clones, with about 90% as singletons. The sample taken for sequencing was memory CD8+ T cells from PBMCs. The origin of the receptors is a man between 18 and 29 years old in good health. Some clones in this sample may be carry-over from other donors' samples. CDR3s include the opening cysteine and the closing phenylalanine or tryptophan. A D gene is named only where the DNA matches it firmly. A row's size may be missing; if present it is once, few, many or a size class.

J: TRBJ1-2; size: NA; V: TRBV10-1; D: TRBD1; CDR3: CASPRSRQGSYGYTF; DNA: TGCGCCAGCCCAAGGTCGAGACAGGGGTCCTATGGCTACACCTTC
J: TRBJ2-5; size: NA; V: TRBV10-1; D: NA; CDR3: CASHTKASMTPFETQYF; DNA: TGCGCCAGCCACACCAAGGCCAGTATGACGCCGTTTGAGACCCAGTACTTC
J: TRBJ2-7; size: NA; V: TRBV10-3; D: TRBD2; CDR3: CAISVTSGSLYRGEQYF; DNA: TGTGCCATCAGTGTAACTAGCGGGAGTCTCTATCGGGGCGAGCAGTACTTC
J: TRBJ1-1; size: NA; V: TRBV9; D: TRBD1; CDR3: CASSVVGGEAFF; DNA: TGTGCCAGCAGCGTAGTAGGGGGCGAAGCTTTCTTT
J: TRBJ2-2; size: NA; V: TRBV29-1; D: NA; CDR3: CSVVATGELFF; DNA: TGCAGCGTTGTAGCCACCGGGGAGCTGTTTTTT
J: TRBJ2-7; size: NA; V: TRBV11-2; D: NA; CDR3: CASSLVPPYEQYF; DNA: TGTGCCAGCAGCTTAGTCCCCCCCTACGAGCAGTACTTC
J: TRBJ1-1; size: few; V: TRBV5-8; D: NA; CDR3: CASSSGTPSEAFF; DNA: TGTGCCAGCAGCTCTGGGACCCCTTCTGAAGCTTTCTTT
J: TRBJ1-2; size: once; V: TRBV6-6; D: TRBD1; CDR3: CASRQGTSTPYGYTF; DNA: TGTGCCAGCAGACAGGGGACTTCCACTCCCTATGGCTACACCTTC
J: TRBJ1-2; size: NA; V: TRBV6-1; D: NA; CDR3: CATLTWGNYGYTF; DNA: TGTGCCACCCTAACATGGGGGAACTATGGCTACACCTTC
J: TRBJ1-1; size: once; V: TRBV19; D: NA; CDR3: CASSYPGMNTEAFF; DNA: TGTGCCAGTAGTTATCCGGGAATGAACACTGAAGCTTTCTTT
J: TRBJ2-2; size: NA; V: TRBV7-2; D: NA; CDR3: CASSLPWAGELFF; DNA: TGTGCCAGCAGCTTACCCTGGGCCGGGGAGCTGTTTTTT
J: TRBJ2-7; size: NA; V: TRBV7-9; D: NA; CDR3: CASSPREGEAYEQYF; DNA: TGTGCCAGCTCCCCGCGAGAGGGGGAGGCCTACGAGCAGTACTTC
J: TRBJ1-1; size: few; V: TRBV4-2; D: NA; CDR3: CASSQNTEAFF; DNA: TGTGCCAGCAGCCAGAACACTGAAGCTTTCTTT
J: TRBJ2-3; size: NA; V: TRBV9; D: NA; CDR3: CARSWGGASGTDTQYF; DNA: TGTGCCCGCAGCTGGGGGGGGGCTAGCGGCACAGATACGCAGTATTTT
J: TRBJ1-2; size: NA; V: TRBV21-1; D: NA; CDR3: CASSRSVPGQGADYTF; DNA: TGTGCCAGCAGCAGGTCCGTTCCGGGACAGGGGGCGGACTACACCTTC
J: TRBJ2-1; size: NA; V: TRBV28; D: NA; CDR3: CASSLVSGRSYNEQFF; DNA: TGTGCCAGCAGTTTAGTATCGGGGAGGTCCTACAATGAGCAGTTCTTC
J: TRBJ1-2; size: once; V: TRBV7-9; D: NA; CDR3: CASSFGVNYGYTF; DNA: TGTGCCAGCAGCTTTGGGGTAAACTATGGCTACACCTTC
J: TRBJ2-7; size: NA; V: TRBV7-8; D: NA; CDR3: CASSPEDGPWIEQYF; DNA: TGTGCCAGCAGCCCTGAGGACGGGCCTTGGATCGAGCAGTACTTC
J: TRBJ1-2; size: NA; V: TRBV5-1; D: NA; CDR3: CASTTGGYGYTF; DNA: TGCGCCAGCACGACAGGAGGGTATGGCTACACCTTC
J: TRBJ1-5; size: NA; V: TRBV19; D: NA; CDR3: CASSIPRRMSNQPQHF; DNA: TGTGCCAGTAGTATACCCCGAAGGATGAGCAATCAGCCCCAGCATTTT
J: TRBJ1-5; size: once; V: TRBV6-1; D: NA; CDR3: CASSEFVPYSNQPQHF; DNA: TGTGCCAGCAGTGAATTTGTGCCTTATAGCAATCAGCCCCAGCATTTT
J: TRBJ1-4; size: NA; V: TRBV7-9; D: NA; CDR3: CASSLEGFYEKLFF; DNA: TGTGCCAGCAGCTTAGAGGGGTTTTATGAAAAACTGTTTTTT
J: TRBJ2-7; size: NA; V: TRBV11-2; D: NA; CDR3: CASSLFPGAVYEQYF; DNA: TGTGCCAGCAGCTTATTTCCAGGGGCGGTCTACGAGCAGTACTTC
J: TRBJ1-2; size: NA; V: TRBV15; D: NA; CDR3: CATSSFPLGDYGYTF; DNA: TGTGCCACCAGCAGCTTCCCCCTAGGGGACTATGGCTACACCTTC
J: TRBJ2-1; size: NA; V: TRBV28; D: TRBD2; CDR3: CASSWGLADFYNEQFF; DNA: TGTGCCAGCAGTTGGGGACTAGCGGACTTTTACAATGAGCAGTTCTTC
J: TRBJ2-2; size: NA; V: TRBV4-1; D: NA; CDR3: CASSQDVGLGVAGELFF; DNA: TGCGCCAGCAGCCAAGATGTCGGGTTGGGGGTGGCCGGGGAGCTGTTTTTT
J: TRBJ2-7; size: NA; V: TRBV30; D: NA; CDR3: CAWKDRGPTYEQYF; DNA: TGTGCCTGGAAGGATAGGGGACCTACCTACGAGCAGTACTTC
J: TRBJ2-7; size: NA; V: TRBV6-5; D: NA; CDR3: CASSPDGNYEQYF; DNA: TGTGCCAGCAGCCCGGACGGGAACTACGAGCAGTACTTC
J: TRBJ2-7; size: once; V: TRBV27; D: NA; CDR3: CASSLNPGAYEQYF; DNA: TGTGCCAGCAGTTTAAACCCTGGGGCCTACGAGCAGTACTTC